This is a list of T cell receptor beta chains from one sample in a study of beta chain features in type 1 diabetes. The table came from immunoSEQ multiplex PCR; TCRdb's copy has only in-frame clones and leaves some out. The data contain 150,000 or so clones, 40% to 55% of them singletons. Sequenced: Tregs from blood. All receptors come from a young man in good health. Each CDR3 is given with its conserved first and last residue. Each record gives: D gene, J gene, V gene, clone size, CDR3 protein, CDR3 DNA. The D gene is left open where the match is weak. Some rows have no size entry. The others give once, few or many, or a class for an expanded clone.

TRBD1 TRBJ1-5 TRBV6-5 NA CASSYSGQGSQPQHF TGTGCCAGCAGTTACTCCGGACAGGGGTCCCAGCCCCAGCATTTT
TRBD1 TRBJ1-5 TRBV29-1 few CSVETGQGSQPQHF TGCAGCGTTGAGACGGGACAGGGAAGTCAGCCCCAGCATTTT
NA TRBJ1-6 TRBV15 few CATSRLGGNSPLHF TGTGCCACCAGCAGACTAGGTGGGAATTCACCCCTCCACTTT
TRBD1 TRBJ1-2 TRBV5-1 NA CASSLRQGWAYGYTF TGCGCCAGCAGCCTCCGACAGGGATGGGCCTATGGCTACACCTTC
NA TRBJ2-1 TRBV20-1 NA CSALRVEQFF TGCAGTGCTCTACGGGTTGAGCAGTTCTTC
TRBD1 TRBJ1-1 TRBV6-6 NA CATRQGPGGTEAFF TGTGCCACCAGGCAAGGTCCAGGGGGGACTGAAGCTTTCTTT
NA TRBJ2-6 TRBV27 NA CASSFGRSNSGANVLTF TGTGCCAGCAGTTTTGGCAGGTCAAACTCTGGGGCCAACGTCCTGACTTTC
TRBD1 TRBJ1-2 TRBV2 few CASSIRDRRNGYTF TGTGCCAGCAGTATTAGGGACAGAAGAAATGGCTACACCTTC
NA TRBJ2-3 TRBV19 NA CASSMWPGDVTDTQYF TGTGCCAGTAGTATGTGGCCAGGGGACGTCACAGATACGCAGTATTTT
NA TRBJ2-5 TRBV7-7 NA CASSQEGETQYF TGTGCCAGCAGTCAGGAGGGGGAGACCCAGTACTTC
NA TRBJ1-5 TRBV10-3 few CAISTDSYQPQHF TGTGCCATCAGTACGGACAGTTATCAGCCCCAGCATTTT
NA TRBJ1-5 TRBV6-5 NA CASNRQGSNQPQHF TGTGCCAGCAACCGCCAGGGTAGCAATCAGCCCCAGCATTTT
TRBD2 TRBJ2-7 TRBV7-2 NA CASSYLAGTYEQYF TGTGCCAGCAGCTACCTAGCGGGGACCTACGAGCAGTACTTC
NA TRBJ1-2 TRBV29-1 NA CSVERGGELGGYTF TGCAGCGTTGAAAGAGGAGGGGAGTTGGGTGGCTACACCTTC
NA TRBJ2-2 TRBV9 NA CASSVLGTLNTGELFF TGTGCCAGCAGCGTATTGGGGACATTGAACACCGGGGAGCTGTTTTTT
TRBD1 TRBJ1-4 TRBV4-2 NA CASSLVAGTGILFANEKLFF TGTGCCAGCAGCCTCGTCGCCGGGACAGGGATCTTGTTTGCTAATGAAAAACTGTTTTTT
NA TRBJ1-3 TRBV7-2 many CASSLGGNTIYF TGTGCCAGCAGCCTCGGGGGAAACACCATATATTTT
NA TRBJ1-1 TRBV6-5 NA CASSYSSRSGSTEAFF TGTGCCAGCAGTTACTCGAGCCGAAGCGGGAGCACTGAAGCTTTCTTT
NA TRBJ2-3 TRBV7-2 few CASSLAQSLADTQYF TGTGCCAGCAGCTTAGCGCAAAGCCTCGCAGATACGCAGTATTTT
TRBD1 TRBJ2-2 TRBV28 few CASSSLGQGWGTGELFF TGTGCCAGCAGTTCGCTCGGACAGGGCTGGGGGACCGGGGAGCTGTTTTTT
NA TRBJ2-7 TRBV14 NA CASSHPSSYEQYF TGTGCCAGCAGCCATCCTAGCTCCTACGAGCAGTACTTC
NA TRBJ1-4 TRBV7-8 once CASSLGFPGREKLFF TGTGCCAGCAGCTTAGGCTTTCCAGGAAGAGAAAAACTGTTTTTT
TRBD2 TRBJ2-1 TRBV4-2 NA CASSQVWRGGMIFNEQFF TGTGCCAGCAGCCAAGTTTGGAGGGGAGGGATGATTTTCAATGAGCAGTTCTTC
NA TRBJ1-1 TRBV5-1 few CASSFGSEAFF TGCGCCAGCAGCTTTGGCTCTGAAGCTTTCTTT
TRBD1 TRBJ2-1 TRBV7-3 NA CASSAGTGGYNEQFF TGTGCCAGCAGCGCCGGGACAGGGGGATACAATGAGCAGTTCTTC